This is a list of T cell receptor beta chains from one sample in a study of CD8 T cells in ankylosing spondylitis. MiXCR was run by TCRdb on the 5' RACE reads, yielding one entry per CDR3 protein. The repertoire has roughly 130,000 distinct CDR3 sequences, 7% to 9% of them found once; the top ten carry 7.3%. Sequenced: synovial fluid, either unsorted or a sorted T cell fraction (not recorded which). These receptors all stem from a male donor with ankylosing spondylitis. Each CDR3 is given with its conserved first and last residue. A D gene is named only where the DNA matches it firmly. Only some rows state a clone size, as once, few, many or a class for expanded clones.

cdr3_nt cdr3_aa d_call v_call clone_size j_call
TGTGCCAGCAGCTCCCGGCCGTCGAACCATTACAATGAGCAGTTCTTC CASSSRPSNHYNEQFF . TRBV7-2 few TRBJ2-1
TGTGCCAGCATCCCCCGGGGCAACATGAATTCACCCCTCCACTTT CASIPRGNMNSPLHF . TRBV7-2 . TRBJ1-6
TGTGCCAGCCAGACGGGGACTAGCCGGTATTCCTACAATGAGCAGTTCTTC CASQTGTSRYSYNEQFF TRBD2 TRBV27 many TRBJ2-1
TGTGCCACCATGGGACAGAATAATGAAAAACTGTTTTTT CATMGQNNEKLFF TRBD1 TRBV24-1 many TRBJ1-4
TGTGCCAGCAGTGGGGGGGGCAGCCTGAACACTGAAGCTTTCTTT CASSGGGSLNTEAFF . TRBV6-1 many TRBJ1-1
TGCAGCGTCGGACTTACACAAGAGACCCAGTACTTC CSVGLTQETQYF . TRBV29-1 many TRBJ2-5
TGCAGTGCTGAGGGCCGAGAGGGAGCCCAGTACTTC CSAEGREGAQYF . TRBV20-1 many TRBJ2-5
TGCAGTGCAACCACACTAGCGGGTACAGATACGCAGTATTTT CSATTLAGTDTQYF TRBD2 TRBV20-1 many TRBJ2-3
TGTGCCAGCAGTTTATTTTCATACAATGAGCAGTTCTTC CASSLFSYNEQFF . TRBV28 many TRBJ2-1
TGTGCCAGCAGTCCCCGGCGAGGGGGCACCCCCGAGCAGTACTTC CASSPRRGGTPEQYF TRBD1 TRBV27 . TRBJ2-7
TGCGCCAGCAGCTCCGGCCTGGGTAATTCACCCCTCCACTTT CASSSGLGNSPLHF . TRBV5-1 many TRBJ1-6
TGCGCCAGCAGCTTGGGGCCACGGACAGGCAGTAATGAAAAACTGTTTTTT CASSLGPRTGSNEKLFF TRBD1 TRBV5-1 many TRBJ1-4
TGTGCCAGCAGCTTGAACAGGGGACGGTACGAGCAGTACTTC CASSLNRGRYEQYF TRBD1 TRBV5-6 many TRBJ2-7
TGTGCCTGGGGCCGGGCGGGGGACACCGGGGAGCTGTTTTTT CAWGRAGDTGELFF TRBD2 TRBV30 . TRBJ2-2
TGTGCCAGCAGCTTACAACCGCTCAATCAGCCCCAGCATTTT CASSLQPLNQPQHF . TRBV7-2 once TRBJ1-5
TGCGCCAGCAGCCGCTTTCCAATGGGACAGGGCACAGATACGCAGTATTTT CASSRFPMGQGTDTQYF TRBD1 TRBV4-1 many TRBJ2-3
TGTGCCACCAGTGAGGCTGGTGGGAATGAGCAGTTCTTC CATSEAGGNEQFF . TRBV24-1 many TRBJ2-1